Listed below are T cell receptor beta chains from one sample, sequenced in a study of tumor-infiltrating lymphocytes in primary liver carcinoma. TCRdb called the multiplex PCR reads again in MiXCR, with one record for every CDR3 protein. The sample includes 310,000 or so distinct CDR3 sequences, around three fifths of them seen just once. The specimen was peripheral blood. These receptors came from a woman under 40 with primary liver carcinoma and hepatitis B virus infection. Both conserved end residues are part of each CDR3. D genes are given only for firm matches. Size is stated for part of the rows, as once, few or many counts, or as a class when the clone is expanded.

D: -
J: TRBJ2-1
size: few
V: TRBV29-1
CDR3: CSVPGGLAVKYYSYNEQFF
DNA: TGCAGCGTTCCGGGGGGCCTAGCGGTCAAGTACTACTCCTACAATGAGCAGTTCTTC

D: -
J: TRBJ1-2
size: -
V: TRBV7-9
CDR3: CASSLDQHGYTF
DNA: TGTGCCAGCAGCTTAGATCAACATGGCTACACCTTC

D: -
J: TRBJ2-3
size: many
V: TRBV5-6
CDR3: CASSRVANTQYF
DNA: TGTGCCAGCAGCCGGGTCGCAAACACGCAGTATTTT

D: -
J: TRBJ1-3
size: -
V: TRBV12-3/TRBV12-4
CDR3: CARRSTCLSGNTIYF
DNA: TGTGCCAGAAGGTCGACATGCCTTTCTGGAAACACCATATATTTT

D: -
J: TRBJ2-5
size: -
V: TRBV7-9
CDR3: CASSRETLETQYF
DNA: TGTGCCAGCAGCCGTGAAACCCTGGAGACCCAGTACTTC

D: -
J: TRBJ2-5
size: -
V: TRBV11-2
CDR3: CASSLGLMRETQYF
DNA: TGTGCCAGCAGCTTAGGCCTAATGAGAGAGACCCAGTACTTC

D: -
J: TRBJ2-3
size: few
V: TRBV4-2
CDR3: CASSQAAGEADTQYF
DNA: TGTGCCAGCAGCCAAGCGGCAGGGGAAGCAGATACGCAGTATTTT

D: -
J: TRBJ1-2
size: few
V: TRBV12-3/TRBV12-4
CDR3: CASSLSADRSTVF
DNA: TGTGCCAGCAGTTTATCAGCGGACAGATCTACCGTTTTC

D: -
J: TRBJ2-2
size: few
V: TRBV24-1
CDR3: CATSDLRGQTGTGELFF
DNA: TGTGCCACCAGTGATTTGCGTGGGCAGACTGGGACCGGGGAGCTGTTTTTT

D: TRBD1
J: TRBJ1-1
size: -
V: TRBV20-1
CDR3: CSAYRQGANTEAFF
DNA: TGCAGTGCTTACAGACAGGGGGCGAACACTGAAGCTTTCTTT

D: TRBD1
J: TRBJ2-7
size: -
V: TRBV6-5
CDR3: CASSTPGQGASEQYF
DNA: TGTGCCAGCAGTACCCCAGGACAGGGGGCCAGCGAGCAGTACTTC

D: TRBD2
J: TRBJ2-4
size: -
V: TRBV12-3/TRBV12-4
CDR3: CASTMAGDAKNIQYF
DNA: TGTGCCAGCACCATGGCGGGAGACGCCAAAAACATTCAGTACTTC

D: -
J: TRBJ1-5
size: many
V: TRBV6-1
CDR3: CASTRESNQPQHF
DNA: TGTGCCAGCACGCGGGAGAGCAATCAGCCCCAGCATTTT

D: TRBD2
J: TRBJ2-3
size: -
V: TRBV5-4
CDR3: CASSSGREVSADTQYF
DNA: TGTGCCAGCAGCTCGGGGCGGGAGGTCAGCGCAGATACGCAGTATTTT

D: -
J: TRBJ1-1
size: -
V: TRBV7-9
CDR3: CASSSPQGLVTEAFF
DNA: TGTGCCAGCAGCTCCCCCCAAGGGCTGGTCACTGAAGCTTTCTTT

D: -
J: TRBJ1-2
size: few
V: TRBV28
CDR3: CASSLLSGHPGDYDYTF
DNA: TGTGCCAGCAGTTTACTATCCGGACATCCTGGGGACTATGACTACACCTTC

D: -
J: TRBJ2-3
size: few
V: TRBV6-5
CDR3: CASSPSRGEKADTQYF
DNA: TGTGCCAGCAGTCCTTCTCGAGGAGAGAAAGCAGATACGCAGTATTTT

D: -
J: TRBJ1-1
size: -
V: TRBV6-5
CDR3: CASGYSWSSGTEAFF
DNA: TGTGCCAGCGGTTACTCGTGGAGTTCGGGGACTGAAGCTTTCTTT

D: -
J: TRBJ2-7
size: -
V: TRBV6-1
CDR3: CASSVPDSTYEQCF
DNA: TGTGCCAGCAGTGTACCCGATTCGACCTACGAGCAGTGCTTC

D: -
J: TRBJ2-2
size: -
V: TRBV11-2
CDR3: CANSLRPWGPTQGTGELFF
DNA: TGTGCCAACAGCCTACGCCCGTGGGGGCCTACGCAGGGTACCGGGGAGCTGTTTTTT

D: -
J: TRBJ1-5
size: many
V: TRBV6-2/TRBV6-3
CDR3: CASADTGKGNQPQHF
DNA: TGTGCCAGTGCCGACACAGGGAAAGGCAATCAGCCCCAGCATTTT

D: -
J: TRBJ2-2
size: few
V: TRBV7-9
CDR3: CASKDTGELFF
DNA: TGTGCCAGTAAGGATACCGGGGAGCTGTTTTTT

D: -
J: TRBJ2-7
size: once
V: TRBV6-4
CDR3: CASSDSTGAYEQYF
DNA: TGTGCCAGCAGTGACTCGACGGGGGCCTACGAGCAGTACTTC

D: -
J: TRBJ2-1
size: once
V: TRBV5-4
CDR3: CASSSKRNNEQFF
DNA: TGTGCCAGCAGCTCGAAGCGGAACAATGAGCAGTTCTTC

D: -
J: TRBJ1-1
size: -
V: TRBV11-2
CDR3: CASSPLEYGDTEAIF
DNA: TGTGCCAGCAGCCCCCTGGAGTATGGTGACACAGAAGCCATCTTT

D: -
J: TRBJ1-2
size: -
V: TRBV30
CDR3: CAWSVGTDYGYTF
DNA: TGTGCCTGGAGTGTAGGGACGGACTATGGCTACACCTTC

D: -
J: TRBJ2-7
size: many
V: TRBV11-1
CDR3: CASSYRDWYEQYF
DNA: TGTGCCAGCAGCTACCGGGACTGGTACGAGCAGTACTTC

D: TRBD1
J: TRBJ1-6
size: -
V: TRBV6-6
CDR3: CASSPRPRTGWNWDSYNSPLRF
DNA: TGTGCCAGCAGTCCCCGACCGAGGACAGGGTGGAATTGGGACTCCTATAATTCACCCCTCCGCTTT

D: -
J: TRBJ1-1
size: -
V: TRBV19
CDR3: CASSIAGPNTEAFF
DNA: TGTGCCAGTAGTATAGCGGGGCCGAACACTGAAGCTTTCTTT

D: -
J: TRBJ2-7
size: few
V: TRBV6-5
CDR3: CASGWGTTYEQYF
DNA: TGTGCCAGCGGGTGGGGGACCACCTACGAGCAGTACTTC

D: -
J: TRBJ2-7
size: -
V: TRBV6-2/TRBV6-3
CDR3: CASSYSTRSSYEQYF
DNA: TGTGCCAGCAGTTACTCCACTCGCTCTTCCTACGAGCAGTACTTC

D: TRBD1
J: TRBJ2-2
size: medium-sized
V: TRBV6-2/TRBV6-3
CDR3: CASSSTGENTGELFF
DNA: TGTGCCAGCAGTTCAACAGGGGAGAACACCGGGGAGCTGTTTTTT

D: -
J: TRBJ2-7
size: -
V: TRBV11-2
CDR3: CASSLASSRIYERYF
DNA: TGTGCCAGCAGCTTAGCCTCCAGTCGAATCTACGAGCGGTACTTC

D: TRBD2
J: TRBJ2-7
size: -
V: TRBV5-1
CDR3: CASSLIQAGKDEQYF
DNA: TGCGCCAGCAGCCTCATCCAAGCGGGAAAGGACGAGCAGTACTTC

D: -
J: TRBJ2-7
size: -
V: TRBV5-6
CDR3: CASTPSGSVFSSYERYF
DNA: TGTGCCAGCACCCCATCAGGGTCGGTGTTCTCGTCCTACGAGCGGTACTTC

D: TRBD1
J: TRBJ2-3
size: -
V: TRBV6-5
CDR3: CASRQGATLTDTQYF
DNA: TGTGCCAGCAGACAGGGGGCTACTCTAACAGATACACAGTATTTT

D: -
J: TRBJ2-7
size: once
V: TRBV11-3
CDR3: CASSSSNGSWYGQYF
DNA: TGTGCCAGCAGCTCTTCCAACGGGAGTTGGTACGGGCAGTACTTC

D: -
J: TRBJ2-5
size: -
V: TRBV10-2
CDR3: CGTMSGWYQETQYF
DNA: TGCGGCACCATGAGCGGGTGGTACCAAGAGACCCAGTACTTC

D: -
J: TRBJ1-1
size: -
V: TRBV28
CDR3: CASSFGPPMLSSTEAFF
DNA: TGTGCCAGCAGTTTCGGTCCCCCGATGTTATCGAGCACTGAAGCTTTCTTT

D: TRBD2
J: TRBJ2-5
size: many
V: TRBV7-8
CDR3: CASSWREPPQETQYF
DNA: TGTGCCAGCAGCTGGCGGGAGCCCCCCCAAGAGACCCAGTACTTC

D: -
J: TRBJ2-5
size: few
V: TRBV6-2/TRBV6-3
CDR3: CASSMTGGAGQETQYF
DNA: TGTGCCAGCAGCATGACGGGGGGCGCCGGACAAGAGACCCAGTACTTC

D: -
J: TRBJ2-4
size: few
V: TRBV5-8
CDR3: CASSLGRRDIQYF
DNA: TGTGCCAGCAGTTTAGGGAGGAGGGACATTCAGTACTTC

D: -
J: TRBJ2-3
size: -
V: TRBV6-6
CDR3: CVSCPWGGGGGRDTQYF
DNA: TGTGTCAGCTGCCCCTGGGGGGGCGGTGGGGGTAGAGATACGCAGTATTTT

D: -
J: TRBJ1-1
size: few
V: TRBV14
CDR3: CASSQGGGWGTEAFF
DNA: TGTGCCAGCAGCCAAGGGGGTGGCTGGGGGACTGAAGCTTTCTTT

D: -
J: TRBJ2-7
size: -
V: TRBV28
CDR3: CASSLSLRGTPKLSYEQYF
DNA: TGTGCCAGCAGTTTAAGTCTTAGAGGGACACCTAAACTCTCCTACGAGCAGTACTTC

D: -
J: TRBJ2-3
size: many
V: TRBV29-1
CDR3: CSSRWGPSGTQYF
DNA: TGCAGCTCGCGATGGGGCCCCTCGGGTACGCAGTATTTT

D: -
J: TRBJ2-5
size: -
V: TRBV30
CDR3: CAWSVRTLRTQYF
DNA: TGTGCCTGGAGTGTACGGACCCTCCGGACCCAGTACTTC

D: -
J: TRBJ2-2
size: -
V: TRBV11-2
CDR3: CDSTLIAGTGELFF
DNA: TGTGACAGCACTCTAATCGCCGGGACCGGGGAGCTGTTTTTT